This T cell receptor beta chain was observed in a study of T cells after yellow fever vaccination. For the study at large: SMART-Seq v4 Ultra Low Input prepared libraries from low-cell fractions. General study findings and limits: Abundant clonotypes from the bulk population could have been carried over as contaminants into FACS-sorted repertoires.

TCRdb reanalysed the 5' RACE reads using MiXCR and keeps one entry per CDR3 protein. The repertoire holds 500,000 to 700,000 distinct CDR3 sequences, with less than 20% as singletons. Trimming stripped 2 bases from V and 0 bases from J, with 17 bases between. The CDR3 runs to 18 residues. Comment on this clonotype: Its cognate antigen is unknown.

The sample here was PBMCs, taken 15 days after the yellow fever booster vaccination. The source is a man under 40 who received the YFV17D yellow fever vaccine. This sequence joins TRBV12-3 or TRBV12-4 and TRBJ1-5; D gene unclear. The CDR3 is CASSLRSSRSHSNQPQHF. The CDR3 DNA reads TGTGCCAGCAGTTTAAGGTCGAGCAGGTCCCATAGCAATCAGCCCCAGCATTTT.